This TCR beta chain was recorded in a study of T-cell memory formation after mild COVID-19. Study-wide results and caveats: Some responding clones appeared in pre-infection memory, suggesting cross-reactive memory joined. Day 15 to 85 contracting clones showed balanced CD4/CD8; later expanders leaned CD4+.

This clonotype was seen ten or more times. The antigen is not known. Germline CDR1 reads SGHDT; CDR2 reads YYEEEE. The CDR3 contains 13 residues. Trimming removed 2 bases from V and 4 bases from J, with 9 bases in between. MiXCR, run by TCRdb on the 5' RACE reads, gives a single entry per CDR3 protein. The sample includes about 340,000 distinct CDR3 sequences, approximately 12% seen only once; the top ten take about a fifth. The sequence derives from a man aged 18-30 years who had mild COVID-19 (a few samples of this study predate the infection). Cell type and time point are not known. Specimen: PBMCs or a T cell subset sorted from them (not recorded which). This chain uses TRBV5-6 with TRBJ1-1, with a tentative D call TRBD1 (5 bases). The CDR3: CASSFWGGTEAFF. CDR3 DNA: TGTGCCAGCAGCTTTTGGGGGGGCACTGAAGCTTTCTTT. The full variable domain, its missing parts supplied by reference TRBV5-6 and TRBJ1-1, is DAGVTQSPTHLIKTRGQQVTLRCSPKSGHDTVSWYQQALGQGPQFIFQYYEEEERQRGNFPDRFSGHQFPNYSSELNVNALLLGDSALYLCASSFWGGTEAFFGQGTRLTVV.